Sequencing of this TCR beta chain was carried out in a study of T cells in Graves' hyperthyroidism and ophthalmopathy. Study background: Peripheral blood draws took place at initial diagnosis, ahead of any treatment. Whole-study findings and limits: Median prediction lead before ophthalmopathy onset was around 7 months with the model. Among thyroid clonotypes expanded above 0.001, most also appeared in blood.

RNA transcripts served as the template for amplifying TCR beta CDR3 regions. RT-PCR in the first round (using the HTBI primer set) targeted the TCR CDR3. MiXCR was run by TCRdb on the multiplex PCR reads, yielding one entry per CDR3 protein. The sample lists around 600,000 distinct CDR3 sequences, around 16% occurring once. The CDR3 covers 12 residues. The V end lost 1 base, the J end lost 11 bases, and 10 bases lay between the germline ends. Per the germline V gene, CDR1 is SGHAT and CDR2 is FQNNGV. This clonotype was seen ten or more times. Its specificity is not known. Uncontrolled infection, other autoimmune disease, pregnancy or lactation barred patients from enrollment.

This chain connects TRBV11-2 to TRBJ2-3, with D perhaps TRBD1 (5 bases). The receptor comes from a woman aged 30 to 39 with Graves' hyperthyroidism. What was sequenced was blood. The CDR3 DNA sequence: TGTGCCAGCAGCTTAGTTTCAGGGTGGCAGTATTTT. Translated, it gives CASSLVSGWQYF.